These 20 T cell receptor beta chains were all obtained from the same sample, sequenced in a study of shared clonotypes between healthy human individuals. Sequencing used immunoSEQ multiplex PCR; TCRdb keeps in-frame clones, though not all of them. Here the sample spans 900,000 to 1,200,000 clones, approximately 80% being singletons. Sequencing was performed on memory CD4+ T cells from PBMCs. As to subset: CD45RA-negative fraction. The source of these receptors is a man between 18 and 29 years old in good health. Some clones in this sample may be carry-over from other donors' samples.

This rearrangement joins TRBV14 to TRBJ2-5, with D maybe TRBD2 (5 bases). The CDR3 loop spans 12 amino acids. V gave up 6 bases and J gave up 5 bases, with 10 bases separating them. The germline gives CDR1 SGHDN, CDR2 FVKESK. This chain's CDR3 is CASSVQRETQYF. The CDR3 DNA is TGTGCCAGCAGTGTACAGCGGGAGACCCAGTACTTC.

V and J are TRBV29-1 and TRBJ2-5; D call uncertain. V shed 2 bases and J shed 5 bases, with 12 bases lying between them. This CDR3 spans 13 amino acids. Germline lookup yields CDR1 SQVTM and CDR2 ANQGSEA. The CDR3 protein is CSVENVFRETQYF. CDR3 in DNA: TGCAGCGTTGAAAACGTATTTAGGGAGACCCAGTACTTC.

In the case of this clone: The identical CDR3 is also encoded by other nucleotide sequences in the sample. The chain recombines TRBV5-1 with TRBJ1-5; 8 nucleotides match TRBD1. Trimming cost V 2 bases and J 5 bases; bases outside gene matches: 3. CDR1 is SGHRS, CDR2 YFSETQ, per germline. The length of the CDR3 is 14 residues. The CDR3 loop reads CASSLTGGDQPQHF. In nucleotides, the CDR3 is TGCGCCAGCAGCTTAACAGGGGGTGATCAGCCCCAGCATTTT.

The genes are TRBV9 and TRBJ2-1, with D possibly being TRBD2 (6 bases). The CDR3 has 14 residues. V was cut by 1 base and J by 12 bases, with 17 bases left in between. In germline, CDR1 is SGDLS, CDR2 YYNGEE. CDR3: CASSVSGPYDGQFF. The DNA of the CDR3 is TGTGCCAGCAGCGTAAGCGGGCCTTACGACGGGCAGTTCTTC.

A few counts support this clone. This sequence joins TRBV28 and TRBJ1-2; tentative D call: TRBD1 (5 bases). The CDR3 totals 13 residues. The germline V gene encodes CDR1 MDHEN and CDR2 SYDVKM. Trimming stripped 6 bases from V and 1 base from J, with 9 bases between. CDR3 loop: CASRAGGNYGYTF. CDR3 DNA: TGTGCCAGCAGAGCCGGGGGTAACTATGGCTACACCTTC.

To note about this clone: The same CDR3 is also encoded by other DNA sequences in this sample. This chain links TRBV5-1 with TRBJ2-5, with 14 bases that match TRBD2. Trimming took 4 bases from V and 5 from J; bases not matched to a gene: 7. Germline values: CDR1 SGHRS, CDR2 YFSETQ. This CDR3 contains 16 residues. CDR3 protein: CASSPGLAGGGETQYF. The CDR3 DNA reads as TGCGCCAGCAGCCCAGGACTAGCGGGAGGAGGCGAGACCCAGTACTTC.

This clone occurred once. The gene calls are TRBV5-4 and TRBJ2-1; D not resolved. The V gene's germline CDR1 is SGHNT and CDR2 YYREEE (reference sequence). V was shortened by 5 bases and J by 5 bases, with 11 bases between the two germline ends. This CDR3 has 13 residues. The CDR3 DNA follows: TGTGCCAGCAGTCCCGGGCTCGACAATGAGCAGTTCTTC. Translating gives CASSPGLDNEQFF.

The genes are TRBV7-9 and TRBJ2-1, with TRBD1 matching over 10 bases. Germline V CDR1 and CDR2: SEHNR, FQNEAQ (reference sequence). The CDR3 length is 16 residues. After removal of 6 bases from V and 6 bases from J, the junction contained 11 bases not matched to a gene. The CDR3 here is CASRRGTGVYGNEQFF. The CDR3 DNA sequence: TGTGCCAGCAGACGAGGGACAGGGGTTTATGGCAATGAGCAGTTCTTC.

The chain is built from TRBV7-2 and TRBJ1-5, with D unresolved. Trimming cost V 7 bases and J 2 bases, with 9 bases left between them. Germline V gene lookup returns CDR1 SGHTA and CDR2 FQGNSA. The CDR3 contains 13 residues. The CDR3 sequence is CASNTGRNQPQHF. CDR3 sequence (DNA): TGTGCCAGCAACACTGGGCGCAATCAGCCCCAGCATTTT.

The V gene is TRBV7-2, the J gene TRBJ1-2; D remains unclear. Germline-derived CDR1 and CDR2 are SGHTA and FQGNSA. Trimming shortened V by 4 bases and J by 2 bases, and 11 bases separated the two germline ends. CDR3 length: 14 residues. The CDR3 DNA follows: TGTGCCAGCAGCTCCGCAGGAAAGAACTATGGCTACACCTTC. The encoded protein is CASSSAGKNYGYTF.

Only a few counts were recorded for this clone. The genes are TRBV30 and TRBJ2-4; D unresolved. V was cut by 1 base and J by 5 bases, with 3 bases left in between. This CDR3 comprises 11 residues. The V gene's germline CDR1 is GTSNPN and CDR2 SVGIG (reference sequence). The CDR3 here is CAWSGENIQYF. The CDR3 region has the DNA TGTGCCTGGAGTGGGGAAAACATTCAGTACTTC. The whole variable domain, remainder taken from reference TRBV30 and TRBJ2-4, is SQTIHQWPATLVQPVGSPLSLECTVEGTSNPNLYWYRQAAGRGLQLLFYSVGIGQISSEVPQNLSASRPQDRQFILSSKKLLLSDSGFYLCAWSGENIQYFGAGTRLSVL.

V is TRBV2 and J is TRBJ2-3; D uncertain. V was cut by 6 bases and J by 0 bases, with 13 bases left in between. CDR3 length: 15 residues. In germline, CDR1 is SNHLY, CDR2 FYNNEI. The CDR3 is CASSQRTYSTDTQYF. The CDR3 DNA is TGTGCCAGCAGCCAAAGGACGTATAGCACAGATACGCAGTATTTT.

Regarding this clone: A much more abundant neighbour one base away suggests this may be a read error. This chain links TRBV5-4 with TRBJ2-1; D is perhaps TRBD1 or TRBD2 (5 bases each). There are 13 residues in the CDR3. The V end lost 4 bases, the J end lost 6 bases, and 11 bases lay between the germline ends. The germline gives CDR1 SGHNT, CDR2 YYREEE (reference sequence). The CDR3 region is CASSPRDGNEQFF. CDR3 in DNA: TGTGCCAGCAGCCCCCGGGACGGCAATGAGCAGTTCTTC.

The chain recombines TRBV15 with TRBJ2-5, with unresolved D. Germline V gene data show CDR1 as LNHNV and CDR2 as YYDKDF (reference sequence). V lost 0 bases to trimming and J lost 4 bases, with 9 bases between them. The CDR3 has 14 residues. CDR3 DNA: TGTGCCACCAGCAGAGATCAGACGGCAGAGACCCAGTACTTC. Protein sequence: CATSRDQTAETQYF.

The V gene is TRBV28, the J gene TRBJ1-4, with 7 bases lining up with TRBD1. The length of the CDR3 is 15 residues. The V gene's germline CDR1 is MDHEN and CDR2 SYDVKM. Trimming cost V 2 bases and J 10 bases; bases outside gene matches: 10. The CDR3 nucleotides read TGTGCCAGCAGTTTAGCCGACAGGGTAATCGGAAAACTGTTTTTT. Translated, it gives CASSLADRVIGKLFF.

The chain joins TRBV6-1 to TRBJ2-5; D gene ambiguous. Germline V CDR1 and CDR2: MNHNS, SASEGT. The CDR3 extends over 10 amino acids. V lost 3 bases to trimming and J lost 13 bases, with 9 bases between them. The CDR3 is CASSEGRTYF. For the CDR3, the DNA is TGTGCCAGCAGTGAGGGAAGGACGTACTTC.

This clone was seen just once. The genes are TRBV19 and TRBJ2-7; 7 bases fit TRBD1. The CDR3 contains 14 residues. The junction had 6 bases not matched to a gene; V was cut back by 4 bases and J by 3 bases. Germline V gene sequence: CDR1 LNHDA, CDR2 SQIVND (reference sequence). CDR3 loop: CASSNRGVVYEQYF. The CDR3 region has the DNA TGTGCCAGTAGTAACAGGGGAGTAGTCTACGAGCAGTACTTC.

A few counts support this clone. The V and J genes are TRBV5-4 and TRBJ2-3; 8 positions match TRBD2. The CDR3 has 14 residues. In germline, CDR1 is SGHNT, CDR2 YYREEE (reference sequence). V was clipped by 3 bases and J by 4 bases; unmatched bases: 4. The CDR3 bases are TGTGCCAGCAGCTGGCTAGCGGGCGCAGATACGCAGTATTTT. The encoded protein is CASSWLAGADTQYF.

The gene calls are TRBV19 and TRBJ1-4, with a tentative D call TRBD1 (5 bases). The V end lost 5 bases, the J end lost 7 bases, and 14 bases lay between the germline ends. Germline assignment: CDR1 LNHDA and CDR2 SQIVND (reference sequence). The CDR3 spans 14 residues. The CDR3 loop is CASSLGTLGEKLFF. CDR3 sequence (DNA): TGTGCCAGTAGTCTCGGGACCCTAGGTGAAAAACTGTTTTTT.

The genes are TRBV15 and TRBJ1-2; 9 nucleotides align to TRBD1. The CDR3 length is 15 residues. The V segment lost 5 bases and the J segment 5 bases; nucleotides outside the gene matches: 9. CDR1 LNHNV and CDR2 YYDKDF come from the germline V gene (reference sequence). CDR3 in DNA: TGTGCCACCAGCTCCTCGACAGGGGGGTTTTATGGCTACACCTTC. The encoded protein is CATSSSTGGFYGYTF.